The 21 T cell receptor beta chains reported below all come from one sample, sequenced in a study of identical twins. MiXCR, applied by TCRdb to the 5' RACE reads, yields one record per CDR3 protein. The table lists hundreds of thousands of distinct CDR3 sequences, about 22% of them singletons, with approximately 0.52% in the top ten. Separately, the same data were catalogued under a study of yellow fever vaccine responses in identical twins.

The specimen was CD4+ T cells sorted from blood. The receptor set was obtained from a woman younger than 30 in good health.

The V gene is TRBV28, the J gene TRBJ2-1, with a weak D call TRBD2 (6 bases). Germline CDR1 and CDR2: MDHEN and SYDVKM. This CDR3 has 16 residues. Trimming stripped 3 bases from V and 10 bases from J, with 22 bases between. This CDR3 is CASSFGDLRNGGEQFF. The DNA of the CDR3 is TGTGCCAGCAGTTTTGGGGACCTCCGGAATGGGGGGGAGCAGTTCTTC.

Only a few counts were recorded for this clonotype. The chain has TRBV6-1 and TRBJ2-7, with D perhaps TRBD2 (6 bases). CDR1 and CDR2 (germline): MNHNS, SASEGT. The V and J ends lost 4 bases and 7 bases respectively, with 17 bases between them. This CDR3 is 14 amino acids long. The CDR3 DNA sequence: TGTGCCAGCAGTGTAAGTAGGACCGCGGGAGAGCAGTACGTC. Amino acids: CASSVSRTAGEQYV.

At least ten counts were recorded for this clonotype. The chain links TRBV12-3 or TRBV12-4 to TRBJ1-1; the D is unclear. The ends were cut back, 6 bases at V and 4 bases at J, with 6 bases in the middle. The CDR3 runs to 11 residues. The CDR3 DNA reads TGTGCCAGCAGAAGTGGCACTGAAGCTTTCTTT. This gives the protein CASRSGTEAFF.

The table lists this clonotype with a few counts. The chain carries TRBV7-9 and TRBJ2-3; D unresolved. Trimming took 0 bases from V and 5 from J, leaving 15 bases between them. Germline CDR1 reads SEHNR; CDR2 reads FQNEAQ (reference sequence). CDR3 size: 16 residues. The CDR3 nucleotides are TGTGCCAGCAGCTTAGCGGCCGTCCTGCAAGAAGATACGCAGTATTTT. Protein product: CASSLAAVLQEDTQYF.

J is TRBJ2-1 and V is TRBV10-1; 7 nucleotides line up with TRBD1. The CDR3 contains 15 residues. Germline V gene data show CDR1 as WNHNN and CDR2 as SYGVQD (reference sequence). V shed 2 bases and J 6 bases; nucleotides not matched to a gene: 7. The CDR3 region is CASSEVTTGVNEQFF. The CDR3 nucleotides are TGCGCCAGCAGTGAGGTTACCACAGGGGTCAATGAGCAGTTCTTC.

The chain joins TRBV5-1 to TRBJ2-4, with D possibly TRBD1 on 5 matching bases. The CDR3 extends over 15 amino acids. Germline CDR1 is SGHRS and CDR2 is YFSETQ. Trimming stripped 2 bases from V and 3 bases from J, with 12 bases between. CDR3 residues: CASSFDQGSKNIQYF. DNA of the CDR3: TGCGCCAGCAGCTTCGATCAGGGTAGCAAAAACATTCAGTACTTC.

The CDR3 spells CASSLKQGSWGTDTQYF. In DNA form, the CDR3 reads TGTGCCAGCAGTTTAAAACAGGGAAGTTGGGGCACAGATACGCAGTATTTT. The V call is TRBV12-3 or TRBV12-4, the J call TRBJ2-3, with D perhaps matching TRBD1 (6 bases). The CDR3 totals 17 residues. V was pared by 2 bases and J by 1 base, with 16 bases between.

This rearrangement joins TRBV15 to TRBJ2-3; no reliable D call. Trimming removed 3 bases from V and 0 bases from J, with 7 bases in between. The CDR3 sequence is 14 residues long. Looked up from germline, CDR1 is LNHNV and CDR2 is YYDKDF (reference sequence). The CDR3 is CATSRRLSTDTQYF. The CDR3 nucleotides are TGTGCCACCAGCAGGCGCCTAAGCACAGATACGCAGTATTTT.

The chain joins TRBV27 to TRBJ2-1; D might be TRBD1 (5 bases). Germline loops: CDR1 MNHEY, CDR2 SMNVEV (reference sequence). CDR3 length equals 14 residues. Trimming left V 3 bases short and J 0 bases short, with 6 bases between. The CDR3 sequence: CASSFTGSYNEQFF. The CDR3 DNA follows: TGTGCCAGCAGTTTTACAGGCTCCTACAATGAGCAGTTCTTC.

This clonotype showed up just a few times. The rearrangement uses TRBV29-1 and TRBJ2-3; D may correspond to TRBD1 or TRBD2 (6 bases each). The germline V and J ends were trimmed by 4 bases and 6 bases, with 29 bases remaining between them. Germline lookup yields CDR1 SQVTM and CDR2 ANQGSEA. This CDR3 is 18 amino acids long. Written as DNA, the CDR3 is TGCAGCGTTGGTGGGGAATATGGGGCGGGGACACAACGGGATACGCAGTATTTT. It translates to CSVGGEYGAGTQRDTQYF.

This chain joins TRBV7-3 and TRBJ2-1; 8 positions match TRBD2. The germline gives CDR1 SGHTA, CDR2 FQGTGA. Germline trimming cut 2 bases from V and 6 bases from J; bases unmatched to any gene: 6. The CDR3 is 15 amino acids. The CDR3 spells CASSLRAGDGNEQFF. The CDR3 DNA reads TGTGCCAGCAGCTTACGAGCGGGAGATGGCAATGAGCAGTTCTTC.

This clonotype was seen only a few times. The chain combines TRBV28 with TRBJ2-1; D perhaps matches TRBD2 (5 bases). There are 16 residues in the CDR3. Germline loops: CDR1 MDHEN, CDR2 SYDVKM. V lost 4 bases to trimming and J lost 3 bases, with 16 bases between them. The CDR3 region has the DNA TGTGCCAGCAGTTCCCGCGGGCCCCGGGGCTACAATGAGCAGTTCTTC. Translated: CASSSRGPRGYNEQFF.

The chain employs TRBV20-1 and TRBJ2-7, with D unclear. CDR3 length: 14 residues. The V gene lost 5 bases and the J gene lost 4 bases, with 18 bases spanning the gap. CDR1 is DFQATT, CDR2 SNEGSKA, per germline (reference sequence). DNA for the CDR3: TGCAGTGCTCCCTCGGATAAAACCGTATACGAGCAGTACGTC. Translating gives CSAPSDKTVYEQYV.

The V call is TRBV5-1, the J call TRBJ2-1, with 11 positions matching TRBD2. CDR1 is SGHRS and CDR2 is YFSETQ in the germline V gene. The CDR3 runs 15 residues. Trimming took 4 bases from V and 4 from J; bases not matched to a gene: 4. The CDR3 DNA follows: TGCGCCAGCAGCGCTAGCGGGAGGCTATACAATGAGCAGTTCTTC. This translates into CASSASGRLYNEQFF.

This clonotype turned up a few times. The chain is built from TRBV6-5 and TRBJ2-3; D is undetermined. V was pared by 5 bases and J by 4 bases, with 7 bases between. The CDR3 extends over 12 amino acids. Germline values: CDR1 MNHEY, CDR2 SVGAGI. The CDR3 sequence: CASSRTADTQYF. The CDR3 DNA reads as TGTGCCAGCAGTCGGACGGCAGATACGCAGTATTTT.

This clonotype was counted a few times. The chain links TRBV28 to TRBJ1-5; weak D call: TRBD1 (6 bases). The CDR3 is made up of 15 amino acids. With 3 bases removed from V and 5 bases from J, the gap between germline ends came to 14 bases. Germline V gives CDR1 MDHEN, CDR2 SYDVKM. CDR3 nucleotides: TGTGCCAGCAGTTTCGGAGGGGGTCTCGATCAGCCCCAGCATTTT. It yields the protein CASSFGGGLDQPQHF. The whole variable domain, remainder taken from reference TRBV28 and TRBJ1-5, is DVKVTQSSRYLVKRTGEKVFLECVQDMDHENMFWYRQDPGLGLRLIYFSYDVKMKEKGDIPEGYSVSREKKERFSLILESASTNQTSMYLCASSFGGGLDQPQHFGDGTRLSIL.

The chain joins TRBV5-1 to TRBJ1-3; 7 bases map to TRBD1. V lost 4 bases, J lost 0 bases, and 7 bases stayed unmatched. Per the germline V gene, CDR1 is SGHRS and CDR2 is YFSETQ. The CDR3 loop spans 16 amino acids. The DNA of the CDR3 is TGCGCCAGCAGCGAGACAGGGCCTCTCTCTGGAAACACCATATATTTT. Its protein product is CASSETGPLSGNTIYF.

The V and J genes are TRBV14 and TRBJ2-3, with D hard to call. The V gene lost 4 bases and the J gene lost 7 bases, with 9 bases spanning the gap. CDR1 and CDR2 (germline): SGHDN, FVKESK. The CDR3 totals 12 residues. The CDR3 sequence is CASSPGSNTQYF. In nucleotides, the CDR3 is TGTGCCAGCAGCCCCGGAAGTAATACGCAGTATTTT.

This clonotype was found a few times. The V call is TRBV5-1, the J call TRBJ2-2, with TRBD2 as a possible D gene (5 bases). Germline V gene lookup returns CDR1 SGHRS and CDR2 YFSETQ. The CDR3 loop spans 14 amino acids. V lost 5 bases and J 6 bases, leaving 14 bases between the germline ends. CDR3 bases: TGCGCCAGCAGAGATGAGGGAGAGGCCGGGGAGCTGTTTTTT. Its translation is CASRDEGEAGELFF.

This chain connects TRBV28 to TRBJ1-5, with D hard to call. Germline CDR1 is MDHEN and CDR2 is SYDVKM. Trimming stripped 7 bases from V and 4 bases from J, with 11 bases between. The CDR3 loop spans 13 amino acids. This CDR3 reads CASMARPNQPQHF. DNA of the CDR3: TGTGCCAGCATGGCACGCCCGAATCAGCCCCAGCATTTT.

The CDR3 spells CASSLERVPTLYNEQFF. The CDR3 coding sequence is TGTGCCAGCAGCTTAGAGAGAGTCCCGACGTTATACAATGAGCAGTTCTTC. V usage is TRBV11-2 and J usage is TRBJ2-1; D not certain. CDR1 is SGHAT and CDR2 is FQNNGV in the germline V gene. Trimming cost V 0 bases and J 4 bases, with 16 bases left between them. This CDR3 is built from 17 residues.